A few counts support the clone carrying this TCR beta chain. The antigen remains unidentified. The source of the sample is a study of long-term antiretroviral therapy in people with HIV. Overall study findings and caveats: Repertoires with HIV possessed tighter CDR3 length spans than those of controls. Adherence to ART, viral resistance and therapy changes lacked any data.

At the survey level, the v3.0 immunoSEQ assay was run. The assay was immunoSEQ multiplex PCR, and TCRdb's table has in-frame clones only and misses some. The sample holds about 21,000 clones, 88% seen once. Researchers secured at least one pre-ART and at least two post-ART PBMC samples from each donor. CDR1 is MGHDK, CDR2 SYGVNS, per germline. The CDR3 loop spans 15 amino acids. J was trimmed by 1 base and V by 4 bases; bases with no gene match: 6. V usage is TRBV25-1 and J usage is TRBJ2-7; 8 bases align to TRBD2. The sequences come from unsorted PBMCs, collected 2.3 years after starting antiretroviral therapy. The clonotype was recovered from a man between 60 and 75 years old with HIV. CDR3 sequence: CASSGFTSGSYEQYF. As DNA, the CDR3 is TGTGCCAGCAGTGGCTTCACTAGCGGTTCCTACGAGCAGTACTTC.